Reported below is one TCR beta chain. This record belongs to a study of cytomegalovirus exposure and HLA in healthy donors. Both 60 Vbeta primers and 13 Jbeta primers went into the PCR. The assay was immunoSEQ multiplex PCR, and TCRdb's table has in-frame clones only and misses some. Its table lists roughly 33,000 clones. CDR1 and CDR2 (germline): LGHNA, YSLEER. V lost 1 base, J lost 0 bases, and 2 bases stayed unmatched. The CDR3 is 15 residues long. The receptor was isolated from a woman aged 35 to 49 in good health and CMV-seropositive. Material for sequencing was PBMCs. V is TRBV4-3 and J is TRBJ2-5, with TRBD2 identical over 7 bases. The CDR3 DNA reads TGCGCCAGCAGCCAAGTAACTAGCGACCAAGAGACCCAGTACTTC. This sequence encodes CASSQVTSDQETQYF.